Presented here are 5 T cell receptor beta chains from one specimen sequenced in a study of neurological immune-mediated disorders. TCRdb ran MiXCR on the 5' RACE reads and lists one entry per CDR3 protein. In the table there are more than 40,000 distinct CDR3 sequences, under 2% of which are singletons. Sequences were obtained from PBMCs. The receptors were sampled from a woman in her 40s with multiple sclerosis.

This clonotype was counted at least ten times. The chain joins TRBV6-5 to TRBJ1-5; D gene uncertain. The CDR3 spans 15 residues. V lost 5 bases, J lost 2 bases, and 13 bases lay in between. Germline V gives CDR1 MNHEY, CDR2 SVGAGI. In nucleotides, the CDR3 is TGTGCCAGCAGTCTATTCCCGGGCGGCAATCAGCCCCAGCATTTT. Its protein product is CASSLFPGGNQPQHF.

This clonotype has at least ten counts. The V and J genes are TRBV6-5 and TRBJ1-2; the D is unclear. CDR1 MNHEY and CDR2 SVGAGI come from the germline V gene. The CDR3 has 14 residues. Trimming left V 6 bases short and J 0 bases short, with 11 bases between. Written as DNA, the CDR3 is TGTGCCAGCAGGAATCCCGCAGCTAACTATGGCTACACCTTC. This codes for CASRNPAANYGYTF.

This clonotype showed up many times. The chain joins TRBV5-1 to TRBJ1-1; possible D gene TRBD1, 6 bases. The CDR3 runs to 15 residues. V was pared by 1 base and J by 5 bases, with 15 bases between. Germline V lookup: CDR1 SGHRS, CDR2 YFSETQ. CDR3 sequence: CASSLILGAGTEAFF. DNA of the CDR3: TGCGCCAGCAGCTTGATCCTGGGGGCGGGAACTGAAGCTTTCTTT.

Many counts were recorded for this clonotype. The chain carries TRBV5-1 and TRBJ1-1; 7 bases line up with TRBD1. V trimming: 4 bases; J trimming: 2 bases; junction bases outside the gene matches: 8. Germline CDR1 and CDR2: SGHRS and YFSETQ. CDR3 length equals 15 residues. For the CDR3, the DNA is TGCGCCAGCAGCCGGGCCGGGACAGACAACACTGAAGCTTTCTTT. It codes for CASSRAGTDNTEAFF.

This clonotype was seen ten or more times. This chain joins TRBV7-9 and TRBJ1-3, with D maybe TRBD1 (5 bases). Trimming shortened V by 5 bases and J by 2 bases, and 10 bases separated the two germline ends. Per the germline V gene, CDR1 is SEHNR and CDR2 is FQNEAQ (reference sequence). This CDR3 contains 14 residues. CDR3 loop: CASSPLQAGNTIYF. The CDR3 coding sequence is TGTGCCAGCAGCCCGCTACAGGCTGGAAACACCATATATTTT.